The 13 T cell receptor beta chains below were found in one sample sequenced in a study of blood T cell repertoires in COVID-19. Repertoires were generated with immunoSEQ multiplex PCR, while TCRdb's copy carries only in-frame clones and drops some. The table shows 250,000 to 300,000 clones, with approximately 90% occurring only once. The sequenced material came from peripheral blood. These TCRs come from a man aged 18 to 30 with active or convalescent COVID-19.

This chain links TRBV6-1 with TRBJ1-4; 7 nucleotides align to TRBD1. With V trimmed by 2 bases and J by 0 bases, 6 bases remained unmatched. Per the germline V gene, CDR1 is MNHNS and CDR2 is SASEGT. CDR3 length: 17 residues. CDR3 loop: CASSELIGGPTNEKLFF. CDR3 nucleotides: TGTGCCAGCAGTGAATTGATAGGGGGCCCAACTAATGAAAAACTGTTTTTT.

V gene TRBV6-1 combines with J gene TRBJ2-1; D ambiguous. Per the germline V gene, CDR1 is MNHNS and CDR2 is SASEGT. V was trimmed by 1 base and J by 10 bases, leaving 11 bases between them. The CDR3 is 13 residues long. The CDR3 bases are TGTGCCAGCAGTGAAGAGCAGGTCGGAGAGCAGTTCTTC. Amino acid sequence: CASSEEQVGEQFF.

This clone was recorded a few times. This sequence joins TRBV24-1 and TRBJ2-7; D is uncertain. The CDR3 consists of 10 residues. Germline assignment: CDR1 KGHDR and CDR2 SFDVKD. V lost 9 bases to trimming and J lost 7 bases, with 9 bases between them. The CDR3 region is CATPSREQYF. DNA for the CDR3: TGTGCCACCCCATCTCGGGAGCAGTACTTC.

The chain couples TRBV6-6 to TRBJ1-5; D is possibly TRBD1 (6 bases). The CDR3 contains 17 residues. Germline loops: CDR1 MNHNY, CDR2 SVGAGI (reference sequence). Between the trimmed V and J ends, which lost 5 bases and 0 bases, there was a span of 17 bases. The CDR3 coding sequence is TGTGCCAGCAGTCTTCGACAGGACTTTTATAGCAATCAGCCCCAGCATTTT. Encoded protein: CASSLRQDFYSNQPQHF.

The chain uses TRBV15 and TRBJ1-1; 9 bases are a match to TRBD1. The germline CDR1 and CDR2 sequences are LNHNV and YYDKDF (reference sequence). J lost 3 bases, V lost 5 bases, and 4 bases had no gene match. The CDR3 covers 14 residues. The CDR3 is CATSGTGGYTEAFF. The CDR3 nucleotides read TGTGCCACCAGCGGCACAGGGGGCTACACTGAAGCTTTCTTT.

The chain employs TRBV19 and TRBJ2-4; 9 nucleotides line up with TRBD1. CDR1 and CDR2 (germline): LNHDA, SQIVND (reference sequence). Trimming at V came to 1 base and at J to 3 bases, leaving 4 bases not matched to a gene. The CDR3 contains 16 residues. CDR3 protein: CASSIAGQGVKNIQYF. Here the CDR3 DNA reads TGTGCCAGTAGTATAGCGGGACAGGGAGTCAAAAACATTCAGTACTTC.

The chain links TRBV28 to TRBJ2-4; a weak D match, TRBD2 (7 bases). Germline V gene data show CDR1 as MDHEN and CDR2 as SYDVKM. The CDR3 is 12 amino acids. The ends were cut back, 11 bases at V and 7 bases at J, with 15 bases in the middle. DNA of the CDR3: TGTGCCGTATCGAGGGGGGGGAACATTCAGTACTTC. Its translation: CAVSRGGNIQYF. The entire variable domain, with the rest obtained from reference TRBV28 and TRBJ2-4, is as follows: DVKVTQSSRYLVKRTGEKVFLECVQDMDHENMFWYRQDPGLGLRLIYFSYDVKMKEKGDIPEGYSVSREKKERFSLILESASTNQTSMYLCAVSRGGNIQYFGAGTRLSVL.

The chain is built from TRBV3-1 (or the pseudogene TRBV3-2) and TRBJ2-7; the match to TRBD1 covers 7 bases. With 4 bases clipped from V and 0 bases from J, the junction kept 6 bases outside the gene matches. Germline V gene data show CDR1 as LGHDT and CDR2 as YNNKEL (reference sequence). The CDR3 loop spans 15 amino acids. The CDR3 DNA reads TGTGCCAGCAGCCCCGGGACAGTAGTCTCCTACGAGCAGTACTTC. Its translation: CASSPGTVVSYEQYF.

This clone was seen just once. As DNA, the CDR3 is TGTGCCAGCAGCCGCGACAGGGCGGGATCCGGGGAGCTGTTTTTT. It specifies CASSRDRAGSGELFF. The V gene is TRBV7-2, the J gene TRBJ2-2; D possibly corresponds to TRBD1 (7 bases). This CDR3 comprises 15 residues. V dropped 5 bases and J dropped 6 bases, with 16 bases sitting between them. Germline CDR1 SGHTA, CDR2 FQGNSA.

The chain carries TRBV6-2 or TRBV6-3 and TRBJ2-7; possibly TRBD2 for D (5 bases). Trimming stripped 0 bases from V and 2 bases from J, with 14 bases between. This CDR3 has 16 residues. From germline, CDR1 is MNHEY and CDR2 SVGEGT. The CDR3 sequence: CASSYSPLGRPYEQYF. Written as DNA, the CDR3 is TGTGCCAGCAGTTACTCTCCACTAGGACGGCCCTACGAGCAGTACTTC.

The chain employs TRBV7-2 and TRBJ1-2, with 7 bases that match TRBD1. The CDR3 consists of 16 residues. Germline CDR1 is SGHTA and CDR2 is FQGNSA. Trimming at V came to 1 base and at J to 6 bases, leaving 11 bases not matched to a gene. The CDR3 coding sequence is TGTGCCAGCAGCTTAGAAGTATTGGGACAGAGAAATGGCTACACCTTC. It codes for CASSLEVLGQRNGYTF.

Details on this clone: Other DNA sequences in this sample translate to the same CDR3. The chain combines TRBV5-1 with TRBJ2-1; TRBD2 is a possible D gene (5 bases). Between the trimmed V and J ends, which lost 2 bases and 4 bases, there was a span of 7 bases. Germline V CDR1 and CDR2: SGHRS, YFSETQ. The CDR3 runs 13 residues. The CDR3: CASSLGLYNEQFF. The DNA for the CDR3 is TGCGCCAGCAGCTTAGGACTGTACAATGAGCAGTTCTTC.

The chain links TRBV6-6 to TRBJ2-7; D perhaps matches TRBD1 (6 bases). V lost 0 bases and J lost 6, with 18 bases in between. This CDR3 has 16 residues. Germline CDR1 and CDR2: MNHNY and SVGAGI (reference sequence). The CDR3 coding sequence is TGTGCCAGCAGTTACTCGACAGGAATCGCACGCGGCGAGCAGTACTTC. Residues: CASSYSTGIARGEQYF.